The sequence of this T cell receptor (beta chain) was determined in a study of long-term antiretroviral therapy in people with HIV. Findings and limits, study-wide: In samples taken after ART, diversity increased but remained below transplant donor control levels.

Cryopreserved PBMC, at roughly 0.85-11 million per sample, were present before DNA extraction. Only one count was recorded for this clone. Its specificity is unknown. V lost 0 bases, J lost 3 bases, and 6 bases lay in between. Germline V gene sequence: CDR1 SGHRS, CDR2 YFSETQ. The CDR3 covers 13 residues. Version v3.0 of the immunoSEQ assay was performed at survey level. Generated by immunoSEQ multiplex PCR, the TCRdb table keeps only in-frame clones and is missing some. The sample comprises 9,500 to 13,000 clones, more than 85% of which are singletons, and more than 15% rests with the top ten. The receptor's source is a woman aged 40 to 55 with HIV. The V gene is TRBV5-1, the J gene TRBJ1-2; tentatively, D is TRBD1 (6 bases). The sample was unsorted PBMCs, taken 0.2 years before starting antiretroviral therapy. The CDR3 protein is CASSLAGDYGYTF. In DNA form, the CDR3 reads TGCGCCAGCAGCTTGGCAGGGGACTATGGCTACACCTTC. Using reference TRBV5-1 and TRBJ1-2 for the parts outside the CDR3, the full variable domain is KAGVTQTPRYLIKTRGQQVTLSCSPISGHRSVSWYQQTPGQGLQFLFEYFSETQRNKGNFPGRFSGRQFSNSRSEMNVSTLELGDSALYLCASSLAGDYGYTFGSGTRLTVV.